This is a list of T cell receptor beta chains from one sample in a study of cytomegalovirus exposure and HLA in healthy donors. Produced via immunoSEQ multiplex PCR; TCRdb's table is partial and in-frame only. The sample consists of approximately 110,000 clones, 70% of them appearing once. The sequenced sample was PBMCs. These TCRs come from a man aged 35-49 years in good health and CMV-seropositive. CDR3s include the opening cysteine and the closing phenylalanine or tryptophan. The D gene is left open where the match is weak. Rows give clone size only sometimes, using once, few, many, or a class for an expanded clone.

J: TRBJ1-3
D: NA
V: TRBV7-8
size: NA
CDR3: CASSLGLFSGNTIYF
DNA: TGTGCCAGCAGCTTAGGACTGTTCTCTGGAAACACCATATATTTT

J: TRBJ2-1
D: TRBD2
V: TRBV18
size: NA
CDR3: CASSPRQGGNEQFF
DNA: TGTGCCAGCTCACCCCGGCAGGGAGGGAATGAGCAGTTCTTC

J: TRBJ1-1
D: TRBD1
V: TRBV9
size: NA
CDR3: CASSPGQVSEAFF
DNA: TGTGCCAGCAGCCCCGGACAGGTCTCTGAAGCTTTCTTT

J: TRBJ1-1
D: TRBD1
V: TRBV11-1
size: few
CDR3: CASSLDREAFF
DNA: TGTGCCAGCAGCTTGGACAGGGAAGCTTTCTTT

J: TRBJ2-1
D: NA
V: TRBV4-2
size: NA
CDR3: CASSQEGWAGSAVYNEQFF
DNA: TGTGCCAGCAGCCAAGAAGGTTGGGCCGGGAGCGCGGTCTACAATGAGCAGTTCTTC

J: TRBJ1-1
D: TRBD1
V: TRBV9
size: few
CDR3: CASSGQGNTEAFF
DNA: TGTGCCAGCAGCGGACAGGGGAACACTGAAGCTTTCTTT

J: TRBJ1-5
D: NA
V: TRBV6-1
size: many
CDR3: CASSVLEAGQPQHF
DNA: TGTGCCAGCAGTGTACTTGAGGCTGGTCAGCCCCAGCATTTT

J: TRBJ2-1
D: NA
V: TRBV5-6
size: NA
CDR3: CASSWTAEQFF
DNA: TGTGCCAGCAGCTGGACAGCGGAGCAGTTCTTC

J: TRBJ2-1
D: TRBD1
V: TRBV15
size: few
CDR3: CAIRDRGHTEQFF
DNA: TGTGCCATCCGGGACAGGGGGCACACTGAGCAGTTCTTC

J: TRBJ2-5
D: NA
V: TRBV7-8
size: NA
CDR3: CASSPPTGLQETQYF
DNA: TGTGCCAGCAGCCCCCCCACAGGGCTCCAAGAGACCCAGTACTTC

J: TRBJ1-2
D: NA
V: TRBV6-1
size: NA
CDR3: CAGRSPWTLYGYTF
DNA: TGTGCCGGTCGGTCCCCGTGGACACTCTATGGCTACACCTTC

J: TRBJ1-6
D: NA
V: TRBV27
size: once
CDR3: CASSLTANNSPLHF
DNA: TGTGCCAGCAGTTTGACAGCTAATAATTCACCCCTCCACTTT

J: TRBJ2-1
D: TRBD2
V: TRBV29-1
size: few
CDR3: CSAGYRGDEQFF
DNA: TGCAGCGCCGGCTATCGGGGGGACGAGCAGTTCTTC

J: TRBJ2-2
D: TRBD2
V: TRBV5-1
size: few
CDR3: CASSLEASGRAWDTGELFF
DNA: TGCGCCAGCAGCTTGGAGGCTAGCGGGAGGGCGTGGGACACCGGGGAGCTGTTTTTT

J: TRBJ2-2
D: NA
V: TRBV21-1
size: NA
CDR3: CAGVGGTGGTGELFF
DNA: TGTGCCGGGGTCGGTGGGACAGGTGGCACCGGGGAGCTGTTTTTT

J: TRBJ2-3
D: NA
V: TRBV28
size: NA
CDR3: CASRQNRADTQYF
DNA: TGTGCCAGCAGGCAAAACAGGGCAGATACGCAGTATTTT

J: TRBJ2-7
D: NA
V: TRBV27
size: NA
CDR3: CASSPVPGSVEQYF
DNA: TGTGCCAGCAGTCCCGTACCCGGGTCCGTCGAGCAGTACTTC

J: TRBJ1-2
D: TRBD1
V: TRBV5-3
size: NA
CDR3: CAKTLSTGESYGYTF
DNA: TGTGCCAAAACCTTATCAACAGGGGAATCCTATGGCTACACCTTC

J: TRBJ2-5
D: TRBD2
V: TRBV7-7
size: NA
CDR3: CASSLRGSGSETQYF
DNA: TGTGCCAGCAGCTTACGAGGTAGCGGGAGTGAGACCCAGTACTTC

J: TRBJ2-1
D: NA
V: TRBV12-5
size: NA
CDR3: CASGPGGPNEQFF
DNA: TGTGCTAGTGGTCCCGGAGGGCCCAATGAGCAGTTCTTC

J: TRBJ2-7
D: TRBD2
V: TRBV28
size: few
CDR3: CASSLTRGLAGEQYF
DNA: TGTGCCAGCAGCCTTACCCGGGGACTAGCGGGGGAGCAGTACTTC

J: TRBJ2-3
D: NA
V: TRBV5-1
size: once
CDR3: CASSPYSGAGTDTQYF
DNA: TGCGCCAGCAGCCCATATAGCGGAGCGGGCACAGATACGCAGTATTTT

J: TRBJ1-4
D: NA
V: TRBV19
size: NA
CDR3: CASSTSEEKLFF
DNA: TGTGCCAGTAGTACGAGCGAGGAAAAACTGTTTTTT

J: TRBJ2-6
D: NA
V: TRBV7-3
size: NA
CDR3: CASSQGGWSSGANVLTF
DNA: TGTGCCAGCAGTCAAGGGGGTTGGAGCTCTGGGGCCAACGTCCTGACTTTC

J: TRBJ2-7
D: NA
V: TRBV7-2
size: NA
CDR3: CASSSHQGASYEQYF
DNA: TGTGCCAGCAGCTCCCACCAAGGGGCATCCTACGAGCAGTACTTC

J: TRBJ2-4
D: TRBD2
V: TRBV13
size: NA
CDR3: CASSSRLAGDDIQYF
DNA: TGTGCCAGCAGCTCAAGACTAGCGGGAGACGACATTCAGTACTTC